One and the same sample provided the 9 T cell receptor beta chains below, sequenced in a study of shared clonotypes between healthy human individuals. TCRdb keeps only in-frame clones here, not all; method: immunoSEQ multiplex PCR. There are around 500,000 clones in the sample; 76% occur only once, and 10% to 15% lies in the top ten. Input material: PBMCs. These receptor sequences come from a woman aged 40 to 50 in good health. Some clones in this sample may be carry-over from other donors' samples.

This clone occurred a few times. For the CDR3, the DNA is TGTGCCTGGAGTGTAGCCCGCGTGGGTTTGACTGAAGCTTTCTTT. Translation: CAWSVARVGLTEAFF. The chain employs TRBV30 and TRBJ1-1; no definite D call. Germline CDR1 reads GTSNPN; CDR2 reads SVGIG (reference sequence). With 0 bases removed from V and 5 bases from J, the gap between germline ends came to 16 bases. This CDR3 comprises 15 residues.

V gene TRBV7-3 combines with J gene TRBJ2-2; a possible D gene is TRBD2 (6 bases). The ends were cut back, 5 bases at V and 5 bases at J, with 21 bases in the middle. The CDR3 is 17 residues long. CDR1 and CDR2 from the germline V gene are SGHTA and FQGTGA. DNA of the CDR3: TGTGCCAGCAGCCCCACAACCGGCGGGGCGAGGACCGGGGAGCTGTTTTTT. Translated, it gives CASSPTTGGARTGELFF.

On this clone: This may come from a read error, since a much larger clone is one base off. The V gene is TRBV7-2, the J gene TRBJ2-3; D gene ambiguous. Germline lookup yields CDR1 SGHTA and CDR2 FQGNSA. The ends were cut back, 1 base at V and 4 bases at J, with 3 bases in the middle. This CDR3 is 12 amino acids long. This CDR3 reads CASSLGADTQYF. In nucleotides, the CDR3 is TGTGCCAGCAGCTTAGGGGCAGATACGCAGTATTTT.

The chain combines TRBV5-4 with TRBJ2-1; D is perhaps TRBD2 (6 bases). Germline V gene lookup returns CDR1 SGHNT and CDR2 YYREEE (reference sequence). The CDR3 covers 14 residues. V was clipped by 0 bases and J by 3 bases, with 7 bases between them. The CDR3, as DNA: TGTGCCAGCAGCTTGGGGGGGGACTACAATGAGCAGTTCTTC. Its translation: CASSLGGDYNEQFF.

The genes are TRBV4-1 and TRBJ1-4; D is uncertain. The V and J ends lost 8 bases and 4 bases respectively, with 11 bases between them. CDR1 MGHRA and CDR2 YSYEKL come from the germline V gene. The CDR3 is 13 amino acids. The CDR3 region has the DNA TGCGCCAGCCGGCGGGCCTATAATGAAAAACTGTTTTTT. Translation gives CASRRAYNEKLFF.

The V gene is TRBV5-5, the J gene TRBJ2-7; TRBD1 matches 9 bases. The CDR3 is made up of 14 amino acids. CDR1 is SGHKS, CDR2 YYEKEE, per germline (reference sequence). V shed 4 bases, J shed 10 bases, and the junction held 12 bases outside the gene matches. CDR3 nucleotides: TGTGCCAGCAGCACCGGACAGGGGATGGCCCCCCAGTACTTC. Protein product: CASSTGQGMAPQYF.

The gene calls are TRBV6-6 and TRBJ1-2; TRBD1 might be the D (6 bases). Germline V gene lookup returns CDR1 MNHNY and CDR2 SVGAGI (reference sequence). V was trimmed by 5 bases and J by 5 bases, leaving 12 bases between them. The CDR3 loop spans 13 amino acids. CDR3 amino acids: CASSVLGQYGYTF. The CDR3 nucleotides read TGTGCCAGCAGTGTCCTGGGACAATATGGCTACACCTTC.

The chain carries TRBV7-3 and TRBJ1-1; D uncertain. The germline V and J ends were trimmed by 5 bases and 3 bases, with 10 bases remaining between them. The CDR3 extends over 13 amino acids. Germline lookup yields CDR1 SGHTA and CDR2 FQGTGA. The CDR3 bases are TGTGCCAGCAGCCCTAATCTCTACACTGAAGCTTTCTTT. It encodes CASSPNLYTEAFF.

This clone was recorded a few times. The rearrangement joins TRBV25-1 to TRBJ1-5, with TRBD1 identical over 7 bases. V dropped 4 bases and J dropped 4; count of bases not matched to a gene: 13. The CDR3 is 17 amino acids. CDR1 is MGHDK and CDR2 is SYGVNS in the germline V gene. The CDR3 loop is CASSGDRSGAGNQPQHF. The CDR3 DNA reads as TGTGCCAGCAGTGGGGACAGAAGCGGGGCGGGGAATCAGCCCCAGCATTTT.